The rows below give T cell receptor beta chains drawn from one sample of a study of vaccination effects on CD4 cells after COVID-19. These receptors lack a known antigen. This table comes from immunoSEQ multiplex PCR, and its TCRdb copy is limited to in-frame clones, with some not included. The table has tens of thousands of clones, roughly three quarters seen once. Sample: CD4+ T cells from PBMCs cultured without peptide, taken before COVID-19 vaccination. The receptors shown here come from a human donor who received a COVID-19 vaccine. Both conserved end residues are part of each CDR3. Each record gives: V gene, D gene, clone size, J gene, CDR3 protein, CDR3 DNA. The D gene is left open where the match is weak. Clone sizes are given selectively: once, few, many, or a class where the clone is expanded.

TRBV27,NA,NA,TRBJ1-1,CASSLGGSNTEAFF,TGTGCCAGCAGTTTAGGTGGTTCGAACACTGAAGCTTTCTTT
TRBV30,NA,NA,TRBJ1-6,CAWSRENSPLHF,TGTGCCTGGAGTAGAGAGAATTCACCCCTCCACTTT
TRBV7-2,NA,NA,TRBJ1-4,CASSSGTQTTGKLFF,TGTGCCAGCAGCTCCGGGACCCAAACAACCGGGAAACTGTTTTTT
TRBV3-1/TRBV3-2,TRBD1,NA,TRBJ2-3,CASSRWSGQGGDTQYF,TGTGCCAGCAGCCGATGGTCGGGACAGGGAGGGGATACGCAGTATTTT
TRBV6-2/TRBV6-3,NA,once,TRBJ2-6,CASSYGSSGANVLTF,TGTGCCAGCAGTTACGGGAGCTCTGGGGCCAACGTCCTGACTTTC
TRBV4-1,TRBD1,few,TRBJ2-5,CASSLGQAQETQYF,TGCGCCAGCAGCCTCGGACAGGCCCAAGAGACCCAGTACTTC
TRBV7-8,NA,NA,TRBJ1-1,CASSITSVDTEAFF,TGTGCCAGCAGCATAACTTCTGTGGACACTGAAGCTTTCTTT
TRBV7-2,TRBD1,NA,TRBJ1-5,CASSLWTGGNQPQHF,TGTGCCAGCAGCTTATGGACAGGGGGAAACCAGCCCCAGCATTTT
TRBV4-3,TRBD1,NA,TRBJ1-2,CASSQETGRFDYGYTF,TGCGCCAGCAGCCAAGAGACAGGGAGGTTTGACTATGGCTACACCTTC
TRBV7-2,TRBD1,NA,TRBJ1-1,CASSLSGQGVTEAFF,TGTGCCAGCAGCTTATCGGGACAGGGGGTCACTGAAGCTTTCTTT
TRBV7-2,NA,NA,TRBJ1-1,CASSLAFTEAFF,TGTGCCAGCAGCTTAGCTTTCACTGAAGCTTTCTTT
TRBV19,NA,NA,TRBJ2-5,CASTVSGKETQYF,TGTGCCAGTACCGTCTCGGGGAAGGAGACCCAGTACTTC
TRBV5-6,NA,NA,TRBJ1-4,CASSFGATNEKLFF,TGTGCCAGCAGCTTTGGCGCAACTAATGAAAAACTGTTTTTT
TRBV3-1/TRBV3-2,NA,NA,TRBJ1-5,CASSNNNGLINQPQHF,TGTGCCAGCAGCAACAATAACGGACTGATTAATCAGCCCCAGCATTTT
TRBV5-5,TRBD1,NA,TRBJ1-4,CASSPMNSGTGEKLFF,TGTGCCAGCAGCCCCATGAACTCCGGGACAGGGGAAAAACTGTTTTTT
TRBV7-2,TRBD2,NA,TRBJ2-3,CASSSPGTSGGAQYF,TGTGCCAGCAGCTCACCGGGGACTAGCGGGGGCGCGCAGTATTTT
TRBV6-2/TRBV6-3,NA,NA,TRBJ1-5,CASSYSMDSGNQPQHF,TGTGCCAGCAGTTACTCGATGGACAGTGGCAATCAGCCCCAGCATTTT